This TCR beta chain was recorded in a study of PD-L1 blockade in urothelial cancer. Study-level information: Patients, treated from about 2014 onward, received atezolizumab 1,200 mg intravenously every 3 weeks. Once treatment had started, blood was analyzed at 3 weeks (second dose) and again at 6 weeks. Patients with male sex and bladder-origin urothelial cancer accounted for about 85% of the roughly 30 enrolled. Individuals in the cohort had been given 0 to 3 earlier chemotherapy regimens.

Measured with immunoSEQ multiplex PCR; TCRdb has only the in-frame clones, and not every one. The sample has 55,000 to 70,000 clones, around 84% seen once. The trim removed 7 bases at V and 4 bases at J, leaving 12 bases unmatched. This CDR3 is built from 15 residues. Germline CDR1 MDHEN, CDR2 SYDVKM. This chain joins TRBV28 and TRBJ2-7, with 8 bases lining up with TRBD2. This receptor was taken from a man aged 45 to 65 with urothelial cancer. Sequencing was performed on PBMCs, taken around atezolizumab (anti-PD-L1) treatment. The CDR3 loop reads CASTSDGLARYEQYF. In DNA, the CDR3 is TGTGCCAGCACCTCGGACGGACTAGCACGGTACGAGCAGTACTTC.